The clone carrying this TCR beta chain has more than one count but fewer than ten. CDR3 size: 15 residues. V shed 3 bases, J shed 4 bases, and the junction held 3 bases outside the gene matches. Germline V gives CDR1 MNHNS, CDR2 SASEGT. The table came from immunoSEQ multiplex PCR; TCRdb's copy has only in-frame clones and leaves some out. Found here are some 210,000 clones, almost 85% of them singletons; the top ten hold more than 4.5%. The data belong to a study of blood T cell repertoires in COVID-19. The chain couples TRBV6-1 to TRBJ1-2; 12 bases map to TRBD1. The clonotype originates from a woman in her seventies with active or convalescent COVID-19. Sequences were obtained from peripheral blood. The CDR3 loop reads CASSEGQGAFYGYTF. CDR3 in DNA: TGTGCCAGCAGTGAGGGACAGGGGGCGTTCTATGGCTACACCTTC.